One and the same sample provided the 15 T cell receptor beta chains below, sequenced in a study of OX40 agonist ivuxolimab in advanced cancers. This table comes from immunoSEQ multiplex PCR, and its TCRdb copy is limited to in-frame clones, with some not included. The sample carries about 69,000 clones, about 89% recorded once. The specimen comprised CD4+ or CD8+ T cells sorted from blood, sampled in a trial of the OX40 agonist ivuxolimab. All receptors come from an adult with an advanced solid tumor such as melanoma, head and neck, liver or kidney cancer.

This clone showed up just a few times. The genes are TRBV28 and TRBJ2-3; D perhaps matches TRBD2 (5 bases). There are 13 residues in the CDR3. Deletions cut 4 bases from V and 8 bases from J, with 13 bases between. CDR1 is MDHEN, CDR2 SYDVKM, per germline. For the CDR3, the DNA is TGTGCCAGCAGTTCCCGGGGTTGGGGTACGCAGTATTTT. This gives the protein CASSSRGWGTQYF.

The chain carries TRBV19 and TRBJ1-5; D gene unclear. This CDR3 comprises 14 residues. V was clipped by 7 bases and J by 0 bases, with 10 bases between them. CDR1 LNHDA and CDR2 SQIVND come from the germline V gene (reference sequence). The CDR3 DNA sequence: TGTGCCAGTATAGGTTTTGATAGCAATCAGCCCCAGCATTTT. This translates into CASIGFDSNQPQHF.

V usage is TRBV7-9 and J usage is TRBJ2-1, with D uncertain. CDR1 SEHNR and CDR2 FQNEAQ come from the germline V gene (reference sequence). CDR3 length: 13 amino acids. With 6 bases removed from V and 10 bases from J, the gap between germline ends came to 16 bases. This CDR3 is CASSLEPNNEQFF. The CDR3 DNA sequence: TGTGCCAGCAGTCTAGAGCCTAATAACGAGCAGTTCTTC.

The rearrangement links TRBV19 to TRBJ2-7; TRBD1 aligns across 9 bases. The CDR3 runs 15 residues. Trimming removed 3 bases from V and 6 bases from J; junction bases left unmatched: 9. Germline loops: CDR1 LNHDA, CDR2 SQIVND (reference sequence). CDR3 residues: CASSITGTGTAEQYF. CDR3 nucleotide sequence: TGTGCCAGTAGTATCACCGGGACAGGGACGGCCGAGCAGTACTTC.

The rearrangement links TRBV11-3 to TRBJ1-2; no definite D call. Between the trimmed V and J ends, which lost 5 bases and 3 bases, there was a span of 10 bases. Germline CDR1 and CDR2: SGHNT and YENEEA. This CDR3 has 13 residues. The CDR3 nucleotides read TGTGCCAGCAGCCTCCGGGGATACTATGGCTACACCTTC. Amino acids: CASSLRGYYGYTF.

V gene TRBV13 combines with J gene TRBJ2-3; 11 positions agree with TRBD2. The junction had 4 bases not matched to a gene; V was cut back by 3 bases and J by 2 bases. Germline V gene sequence: CDR1 PRHDT, CDR2 FYEKMQ (reference sequence). This CDR3 is built from 16 residues. The CDR3 loop reads CASSFPTSGNTDTQYF. CDR3 DNA sequence: TGTGCCAGCAGCTTTCCGACTAGCGGGAACACAGATACGCAGTATTTT.

The chain carries TRBV6-6 and TRBJ1-1; D is undetermined. Germline loops: CDR1 MNHNY, CDR2 SVGAGI (reference sequence). Between the trimmed V and J ends, which lost 0 bases and 5 bases, there was a span of 4 bases. The CDR3 is 12 residues long. The CDR3 here is CASSYSRTEAFF. The CDR3 nucleotides read TGTGCCAGCAGTTACTCGAGGACTGAAGCTTTCTTT.

This rearrangement joins TRBV13 to TRBJ2-7; no firm D call. This CDR3 is 13 amino acids long. CDR1 PRHDT and CDR2 FYEKMQ come from the germline V gene (reference sequence). Trimming stripped 0 bases from V and 3 bases from J, with 6 bases between. DNA for the CDR3: TGTGCCAGCAGCTTAGGGGGCGTCTACGAGCAGTACTTC. Its translation: CASSLGGVYEQYF.

V usage is TRBV6-5 and J usage is TRBJ2-1; TRBD1 matches at 9 bases. The CDR3 is 14 residues long. The trim removed 2 bases at V and 6 bases at J, leaving 2 bases unmatched. Germline V gene data show CDR1 as MNHEY and CDR2 as SVGAGI. The CDR3 reads CASSYETGGNEQFF. The CDR3 coding sequence is TGTGCCAGCAGTTACGAGACAGGGGGCAATGAGCAGTTCTTC.

The V and J genes are TRBV6-5 and TRBJ2-7, with 12 bases lining up with TRBD2. V lost 3 bases to trimming and J lost 7 bases; unmatched junction nucleotides: 7. Germline V gene sequence: CDR1 MNHEY, CDR2 SVGAGI. This CDR3 spans 15 amino acids. CDR3 coding DNA: TGTGCCAGCAGTTATAGACTAGCGGGAGAGGGAGAGCAGTACTTC. It encodes CASSYRLAGEGEQYF.

V usage is TRBV4-3 and J usage is TRBJ1-1, with a weak D call TRBD1 (5 bases). In germline, CDR1 is LGHNA, CDR2 YSLEER. V was trimmed by 0 bases and J by 0 bases, leaving 17 bases between them. The CDR3 has 18 amino acids. CDR3 residues: CASSQDAVEGPLNTEAFF. Written as DNA, the CDR3 is TGCGCCAGCAGCCAAGATGCGGTCGAGGGACCCCTGAACACTGAAGCTTTCTTT.

The chain carries TRBV9 and TRBJ2-6, with unresolved D. The CDR3 has 14 residues. V was pared by 6 bases and J by 3 bases, with 10 bases between. CDR1 is SGDLS, CDR2 YYNGEE, per germline. This CDR3 reads CASTSEGGANVLTF. In nucleotides, the CDR3 is TGTGCCAGCACCTCAGAAGGTGGGGCCAACGTCCTGACTTTC.

The gene calls are TRBV4-3 and TRBJ1-6; D remains ambiguous. With 3 bases removed from V and 0 bases from J, the gap between germline ends came to 15 bases. The length of the CDR3 is 18 residues. CDR1 LGHNA and CDR2 YSLEER come from the germline V gene. CDR3 protein: CASSQDEAGSSYNSPLHF. The CDR3 DNA is TGCGCCAGCAGCCAGGACGAGGCTGGTAGCTCCTATAATTCACCCCTCCACTTT.

This clone was counted a single time. V is TRBV18 and J is TRBJ2-5; no clear D. The CDR3 totals 12 residues. In germline, CDR1 is KGHSH, CDR2 LQKENI. V was cut by 3 bases and J by 5 bases, with 7 bases left in between. CDR3 amino acids: CASSPTTETQYF. The CDR3 region has the DNA TGTGCCAGCTCACCGACAACGGAGACCCAGTACTTC.

The chain couples TRBV11-2 to TRBJ2-1, with D maybe TRBD2 (5 bases). The CDR3 contains 16 residues. Between the trimmed V and J ends, which lost 0 bases and 8 bases, there was a span of 17 bases. Germline CDR1 and CDR2: SGHAT and FQNNGV. The CDR3 DNA sequence: TGTGCCAGCAGCTTAGATCCCCTGGCGGGTGGGGATGAGCAGTTCTTC. Its protein is CASSLDPLAGGDEQFF.